Below are 20 T cell receptor beta chains sequenced from a single sample in a study of blood T cell repertoires in COVID-19 (TCRdb year 2020). The receptor library was made with the immunoSEQ multiplex PCR assay. Held by TCRdb, this immuneACCESS table contains in-frame sequences only and omits some clones. Under half of the omission traces to an unresolved V gene where checked; the cause of the rest is unknown. The sample profile shows roughly 260,000 clones; approximately 86% of them were found once. Jointly, the top ten make up about 9.8% of the sample. The source material was peripheral blood. These receptors all come from a man aged 40-50 years who had recovered from COVID-19.

The chain links TRBV19 to TRBJ1-1; D ambiguous. Germline lookup yields CDR1 LNHDA and CDR2 SQIVND (reference sequence). V lost 5 bases and J lost 3, with 7 bases in between. The CDR3 totals 12 residues. The CDR3 protein is CASSPLYTEAFF. The CDR3 nucleotides are TGTGCCAGTAGTCCCCTCTACACTGAAGCTTTCTTT.

The gene calls are TRBV24-1 and TRBJ2-1; 9 bases match TRBD1. This CDR3 is built from 17 residues. Germline V gene data show CDR1 as KGHDR and CDR2 as SFDVKD. Unmatched junction bases numbered 7, after V lost 0 bases and J lost 5 bases. CDR3 loop: CATSDLPMGQGDNEQFF. The CDR3 nucleotides are TGTGCCACCAGTGATTTGCCTATGGGACAGGGCGACAATGAGCAGTTCTTC.

The chain combines TRBV4-3 with TRBJ2-2; 7 positions agree with TRBD1. Germline loops: CDR1 LGHNA, CDR2 YSLEER. CDR3 length: 17 residues. V was pared by 0 bases and J by 5 bases, with 9 bases of the junction left unmatched. The CDR3 coding sequence is TGCGCCAGCAGCCAAGAAAGGAGACAGGGCGGTACCGGGGAGCTGTTTTTT. Amino acids: CASSQERRQGGTGELFF.

The chain has TRBV10-2 and TRBJ2-2; 9 positions agree with TRBD2. The CDR3 has 14 amino acids. Germline lookup yields CDR1 WSHSY and CDR2 SAAADI. The J segment lost 4 bases and the V segment lost 3 bases, leaving 0 bases of the junction unmatched. In DNA, the CDR3 is TGCGCCAGCAGTGAACTAGCGGGCACCGGGGAGCTGTTTTTT. Protein sequence: CASSELAGTGELFF.

The chain carries TRBV27 and TRBJ1-1; D ambiguous. The CDR3 is 13 residues long. From germline, CDR1 is MNHEY and CDR2 SMNVEV (reference sequence). V gave up 5 bases and J gave up 11 bases, with 18 bases separating them. DNA of the CDR3: TGTGCCAGCAGTCCGACGGTCCTCGAGGCCGCTTTCTTT. Protein product: CASSPTVLEAAFF.

This sequence joins TRBV6-1 and TRBJ1-5; tentative D call: TRBD1 (5 bases). This CDR3 has 14 residues. V was pared by 0 bases and J by 6 bases, with 9 bases between. The germline CDR1 and CDR2 sequences are MNHNS and SASEGT. CDR3 amino acids: CASSEAAGIQPQHF. Written as DNA, the CDR3 is TGTGCCAGCAGTGAAGCCGCAGGGATTCAGCCCCAGCATTTT.

The gene calls are TRBV2 and TRBJ2-5, with TRBD2 matching over 7 bases. This CDR3 is built from 12 residues. V dropped 10 bases and J dropped 6; count of bases not matched to a gene: 8. Germline CDR1 is SNHLY and CDR2 is FYNNEI. This CDR3 reads CATHGGSKTQYF. In DNA, the CDR3 is TGTGCCACCCACGGGGGGTCTAAGACCCAGTACTTC.

The chain is built from TRBV25-1 and TRBJ1-1, with D tentatively TRBD1 (5 bases). Trimming left V 3 bases short and J 0 bases short, with 11 bases between. The CDR3 spans 15 residues. Germline V CDR1 and CDR2: MGHDK, SYGVNS. CDR3 loop: CASSEGGHLNTEAFF. The CDR3 bases are TGTGCCAGCAGTGAGGGTGGACATTTGAACACTGAAGCTTTCTTT.

V and J are TRBV7-9 and TRBJ2-7; perhaps TRBD2 as D (6 bases). Trimming took 3 bases from V and 5 from J, leaving 8 bases between them. Germline lookup yields CDR1 SEHNR and CDR2 FQNEAQ (reference sequence). The CDR3 is 12 residues long. The CDR3 DNA reads as TGTGCCAGCAGCTTGATAGCGGACGAGCAGTACTTC. Translating gives CASSLIADEQYF.

This chain links TRBV9 with TRBJ2-7; a weak D match, TRBD1 (6 bases). The CDR3 extends over 14 amino acids. The germline V and J ends were trimmed by 0 bases and 5 bases, with 12 bases remaining between them. From germline, CDR1 is SGDLS and CDR2 YYNGEE. CDR3 protein: CASSVGLGTHEQYF. CDR3 DNA sequence: TGTGCCAGCAGCGTAGGGCTTGGGACACACGAGCAGTACTTC.

CDR3 in amino acids: CASKRTSGSQETQYF. CDR3 sequence (DNA): TGTGCCAGCAAGAGGACTAGCGGGAGCCAAGAGACCCAGTACTTC. The rearrangement uses TRBV7-6 and TRBJ2-5; 13 nucleotides match TRBD2. V was pared by 7 bases and J by 1 base, with 3 bases of the junction left unmatched. Germline CDR1 SGHVS, CDR2 FNYEAQ. This CDR3 is built from 15 residues.

This chain connects TRBV7-2 to TRBJ2-3; 10 nucleotides align to TRBD2. CDR1 and CDR2 (germline): SGHTA, FQGNSA. The V gene end was trimmed by 5 bases and the J gene end by 5 bases; junction bases not matched to a gene: 13. The CDR3 extends over 17 amino acids. The DNA of the CDR3 is TGTGCCAGCAGCCCTAAGGTAGCGGGAGGTGCCTTAGATACGCAGTATTTT. Translation gives CASSPKVAGGALDTQYF.

The V call is TRBV16, the J call TRBJ2-3, with D possibly TRBD1 on 7 matching bases. The CDR3 spans 14 residues. V lost 3 bases and J lost 6, with 13 bases in between. In germline, CDR1 is KGHSY, CDR2 FQNENV. The CDR3 DNA reads as TGTGCCAGCAGCCATGCCAGGGGGGCGGATACGCAGTATTTT. Encoded protein: CASSHARGADTQYF.

The CDR3 coding sequence is TGTGCCAGCAGCTTAACCGGCGGGAGGGCCTACAATGAGCAGTTCTTC. Protein sequence: CASSLTGGRAYNEQFF. This chain uses TRBV7-3 with TRBJ2-1, with 9 bases identical to TRBD2. V lost 0 bases to trimming and J lost 2 bases; unmatched junction nucleotides: 2. CDR1 and CDR2 (germline): SGHTA, FQGTGA. There are 16 residues in the CDR3.

The rearrangement joins TRBV5-1 to TRBJ1-1; D might be TRBD1 (5 bases). Germline V gene sequence: CDR1 SGHRS, CDR2 YFSETQ. The CDR3 extends over 14 amino acids. The germline V and J ends were trimmed by 4 bases and 2 bases, with 12 bases remaining between them. In nucleotides, the CDR3 is TGCGCCAGCAGCGCTAGACAGCAAAACACTGAAGCTTTCTTT. Translation: CASSARQQNTEAFF.

The chain links TRBV19 to TRBJ1-5, with 7 bases aligning to TRBD1. The CDR3 spans 14 residues. The trim removed 5 bases at V and 7 bases at J, leaving 8 bases unmatched. Per the germline V gene, CDR1 is LNHDA and CDR2 is SQIVND (reference sequence). Here the CDR3 DNA reads TGTGCCAGTAGTCAGCCCGACAGGGCACAGCCCCAGCATTTT. Its translation is CASSQPDRAQPQHF.

The chain uses TRBV11-3 and TRBJ2-2; 9 positions match TRBD1. The CDR3 runs 15 residues. V shed 5 bases, J shed 0 bases, and the junction held 1 base outside the gene matches. From germline, CDR1 is SGHNT and CDR2 YENEEA. CDR3: CASSNRGPNTGELFF. CDR3 DNA: TGTGCCAGCAGCAACAGGGGGCCGAACACCGGGGAGCTGTTTTTT.

The genes are TRBV19 and TRBJ1-2, with D maybe TRBD1 (5 bases). There are 17 residues in the CDR3. Per the germline V gene, CDR1 is LNHDA and CDR2 is SQIVND (reference sequence). The V gene lost 6 bases and the J gene lost 0 bases, with 20 bases spanning the gap. The CDR3 reads CASRNRGLAPANYGYTF. CDR3 coding DNA: TGTGCCAGTAGAAATAGGGGCCTGGCACCAGCTAACTATGGCTACACCTTC. The variable domain in full, completed from reference TRBV19 and TRBJ1-2, reads DGGITQSPKYLFRKEGQNVTLSCEQNLNHDAMYWYRQDPGQGLRLIYYSQIVNDFQKGDIAEGYSVSREKKESFPLTVTSAQKNPTAFYLCASRNRGLAPANYGYTFGSGTRLTVV.

The CDR3 region has the DNA TGTGCCAGCAGTTACCTGAGGCAGACGAACACTGAAGCTTTCTTT. Amino acids: CASSYLRQTNTEAFF. This sequence joins TRBV6-5 and TRBJ1-1; no definite D call. Germline V gene sequence: CDR1 MNHEY, CDR2 SVGAGI. The CDR3 contains 15 residues. V lost 2 bases, J lost 1 base, and 11 bases lay in between.

This rearrangement joins TRBV6-1 to TRBJ2-7, with TRBD1 matching 8 bases. The CDR3 extends over 18 amino acids. V was pared by 1 base and J by 1 base, with 12 bases of the junction left unmatched. Germline V lookup: CDR1 MNHNS, CDR2 SASEGT. The CDR3 region has the DNA TGTGCCAGCAGTGAAGGGGGGAGACAGGGGATCTCTTCCTACGAGCAGTACTTC. Translating it yields CASSEGGRQGISSYEQYF.